This entry lists 15 T cell receptor beta chains sequenced from one sample in a study of control samples from healthy donors and cancer patients. Sequencing used immunoSEQ multiplex PCR; TCRdb keeps in-frame clones, though not all of them. The table has about 110,000 clones, around four fifths seen once. Sequencing input: blood. These receptors were obtained from a man aged 18 to 30 in good health.

The V and J genes are TRBV10-3 and TRBJ2-1, with TRBD2 matching 10 bases. Germline V gene sequence: CDR1 ENHRY, CDR2 SYGVKD. The CDR3 extends over 17 amino acids. V shed 4 bases, J shed 10 bases, and the junction held 16 bases outside the gene matches. CDR3 sequence reads: CAISALLRGERGGEQFF. Here the CDR3 DNA reads TGTGCCATCAGTGCACTCCTTCGGGGAGAGCGGGGGGGCGAGCAGTTCTTC.

The V gene is TRBV4-1, the J gene TRBJ1-5; 7 bases match TRBD1. V was clipped by 4 bases and J by 4 bases; unmatched bases: 13. Germline CDR1 reads MGHRA; CDR2 reads YSYEKL. This CDR3 is built from 17 residues. The CDR3 region has the DNA TGCGCCAGCAGCCCAGGGACAGCGGGCCAACGGAATCAGCCCCAGCATTTT. Its translation is CASSPGTAGQRNQPQHF.

The CDR3 DNA sequence: TGTGCTAGTGGTTTGGTGGGCAGGGGCCTTACACCGAACACTGAAGCTTTCTTT. Protein product: CASGLVGRGLTPNTEAFF. The genes are TRBV12-5 and TRBJ1-1; the D gene is possibly TRBD1 (6 bases). The length of the CDR3 is 18 residues. Trimming pared 0 bases from V and 1 base from J, leaving 18 bases between. Per germline, CDR1 LGHNT and CDR2 FRNRAP.

J is TRBJ2-1 and V is TRBV7-2; the D is unclear. V lost 5 bases, J lost 2 bases, and 7 bases lay in between. CDR1 and CDR2 from the germline V gene are SGHTA and FQGNSA. CDR3 length equals 13 residues. The CDR3, as DNA: TGTGCCAGCAGCCGCTTTGCCTACAATGAGCAGTTCTTC. The encoded protein is CASSRFAYNEQFF.

As DNA, the CDR3 is TGTGCCAGCAGCCTAGGGTGGGGGAACACTGAAGCTTTCTTT. Amino acids: CASSLGWGNTEAFF. The J gene is TRBJ1-1, the V gene TRBV6-5, with D unclear. V lost 6 bases and J 1 base, leaving 12 bases between the germline ends. Germline lookup yields CDR1 MNHEY and CDR2 SVGAGI. The CDR3 totals 14 residues.

This clone is termed medium-sized. This chain uses TRBV5-4 with TRBJ2-7; TRBD2 matches 13 bases. The CDR3 consists of 15 residues. Trimming cost V 4 bases and J 7 bases; bases outside gene matches: 8. Per germline, CDR1 SGHNT and CDR2 YYREEE (reference sequence). The CDR3 loop is CASSLGLAGWGEQYF. The CDR3 DNA follows: TGTGCCAGCAGCCTGGGACTAGCGGGATGGGGGGAGCAGTACTTC. Supplemented by reference TRBV5-4 and TRBJ2-7, the full variable domain reads ETGVTQSPTHLIKTRGQQVTLRCSSQSGHNTVSWYQQALGQGPQFIFQYYREEENGRGNFPPRFSGLQFPNYSSELNVNALELDDSALYLCASSLGLAGWGEQYFGPGTRLTVT.

This chain connects TRBV19 to TRBJ2-6; D not certain. This CDR3 is built from 14 residues. The germline V gene has CDR1 LNHDA and CDR2 SQIVND (reference sequence). The V and J ends lost 4 bases and 0 bases respectively, with 4 bases between them. This CDR3 reads CASSRDSGANVLTF. DNA for the CDR3: TGTGCCAGTAGTAGGGACTCTGGGGCCAACGTCCTGACTTTC.

The chain couples TRBV19 to TRBJ1-5; D is undetermined. CDR3 length: 16 residues. Trimming shortened V by 4 bases and J by 3 bases, and 16 bases separated the two germline ends. From germline, CDR1 is LNHDA and CDR2 SQIVND (reference sequence). Here the CDR3 reads CASSTPGGMNNQPQHF. The CDR3 bases are TGTGCCAGTAGTACCCCGGGAGGGATGAACAATCAGCCCCAGCATTTT.

The V call is TRBV19, the J call TRBJ2-1; TRBD2 matches at 9 bases. Germline V gene lookup returns CDR1 LNHDA and CDR2 SQIVND (reference sequence). This CDR3 has 15 amino acids. Trimming cost V 3 bases and J 7 bases; bases outside gene matches: 7. CDR3 in DNA: TGTGCCAGTAGTATGGGCGGGGGGGTCCGGAATGAGCAGTTCTTC. Translation: CASSMGGGVRNEQFF. The entire variable domain, with the rest obtained from reference TRBV19 and TRBJ2-1, is as follows: DGGITQSPKYLFRKEGQNVTLSCEQNLNHDAMYWYRQDPGQGLRLIYYSQIVNDFQKGDIAEGYSVSREKKESFPLTVTSAQKNPTAFYLCASSMGGGVRNEQFFGPGTRLTVL.

The J gene is TRBJ1-1, the V gene TRBV6-2 or TRBV6-3; no reliable D call. The CDR3 totals 18 residues. Germline values: CDR1 MNHEY, CDR2 SVGEGT. V lost 2 bases to trimming and J lost 1 base, with 20 bases between them. Here the CDR3 reads CASSYPLWTDKSNTEAFF. CDR3 nucleotides: TGTGCCAGCAGTTACCCACTATGGACGGATAAATCGAACACTGAAGCTTTCTTT.

This clone has just one count. The CDR3 DNA is TGTGCCAGCACAAGAGGACAGGGGCGCTATCAGCCCCAGCATTTT. Its protein product is CASTRGQGRYQPQHF. The V and J genes are TRBV2 and TRBJ1-5, with TRBD1 identical over 9 bases. With V trimmed by 7 bases and J by 5 bases, 9 bases remained unmatched. CDR1 and CDR2 (germline): SNHLY, FYNNEI. CDR3 length equals 15 residues.

The genes are TRBV9 and TRBJ1-4; TRBD1 matches at 9 bases. The CDR3 loop spans 14 amino acids. Unmatched junction bases numbered 1, after V lost 3 bases and J lost 4 bases. Germline CDR1 reads SGDLS; CDR2 reads YYNGEE. In DNA, the CDR3 is TGTGCCAGCAGCGGGACAGGGGATAATGAAAAACTGTTTTTT. This encodes CASSGTGDNEKLFF. Full variable domain (missing parts from reference TRBV9 and TRBJ1-4): DSGVTQTPKHLITATGQRVTLRCSPRSGDLSVYWYQQSLDQGLQFLIQYYNGEERAKGNILERFSAQQFPDLHSELNLSSLELGDSALYFCASSGTGDNEKLFFGSGTQLSVL.

The chain uses TRBV7-9 and TRBJ2-3, with no clear D. The CDR3 is made up of 14 amino acids. Looked up from germline, CDR1 is SEHNR and CDR2 is FQNEAQ (reference sequence). Trimming pared 1 base from V and 10 bases from J, leaving 15 bases between. This CDR3 reads CASSLEGGAKAQYF. CDR3 sequence (DNA): TGTGCCAGCAGCTTAGAAGGCGGTGCCAAGGCGCAGTATTTT.

The chain combines TRBV11-2 with TRBJ1-2, with D possibly TRBD1 on 5 matching bases. The length of the CDR3 is 13 residues. The germline V and J ends were trimmed by 6 bases and 11 bases, with 19 bases remaining between them. The germline V gene encodes CDR1 SGHAT and CDR2 FQNNGV. The CDR3: CASRRGVAEEYTF. In nucleotides, the CDR3 is TGTGCCAGCAGACGAGGGGTAGCAGAAGAGTACACCTTC.

The chain employs TRBV7-8 and TRBJ2-4; D is unresolved. Germline values: CDR1 SGHVS, CDR2 FQNEAQ. V shed 5 bases and J shed 1 base, with 9 bases lying between them. The CDR3 sequence is 14 residues long. DNA of the CDR3: TGTGCCAGCAGCCAGACCGGGGCCAAAAACATTCAGTACTTC. This codes for CASSQTGAKNIQYF.